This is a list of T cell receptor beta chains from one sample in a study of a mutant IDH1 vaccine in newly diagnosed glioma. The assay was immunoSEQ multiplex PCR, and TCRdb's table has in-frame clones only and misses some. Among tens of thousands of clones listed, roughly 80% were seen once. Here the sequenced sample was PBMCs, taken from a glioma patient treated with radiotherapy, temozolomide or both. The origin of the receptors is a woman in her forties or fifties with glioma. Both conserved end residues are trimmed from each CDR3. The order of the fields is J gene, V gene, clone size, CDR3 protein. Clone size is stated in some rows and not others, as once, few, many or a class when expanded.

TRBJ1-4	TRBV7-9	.	ASSSWGGGEKLF
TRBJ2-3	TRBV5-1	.	ASSLRLSGGASDTQY
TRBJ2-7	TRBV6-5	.	ASSPGTYEQY
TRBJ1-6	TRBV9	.	ASSVGSSPLH
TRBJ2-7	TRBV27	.	ASSLGTGQSYEQY
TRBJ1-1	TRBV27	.	ASSLSPDRNTEAF
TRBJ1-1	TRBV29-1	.	SIRQGANTEAF
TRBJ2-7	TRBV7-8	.	ASSPRHEQY
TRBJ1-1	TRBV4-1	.	ASSQDRQGLSEAF
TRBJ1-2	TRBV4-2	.	ASSPAAAGGNYGYT
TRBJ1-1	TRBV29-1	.	SVGSRGRTEAF
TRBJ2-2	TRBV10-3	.	AIGDYGVGNTGELF
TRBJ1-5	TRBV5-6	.	ASSFRAGGGNQPQH
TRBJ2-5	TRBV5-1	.	ASSLLPGAQETQY
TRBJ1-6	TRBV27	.	ASSGGRPNSPLH
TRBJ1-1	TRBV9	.	ASSYGTGQVNTEAF
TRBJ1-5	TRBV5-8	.	ASSLTPLSNQPQH
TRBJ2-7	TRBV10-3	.	AIRDGTVPYEQY
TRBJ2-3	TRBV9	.	ASSASAGGHTDTQY
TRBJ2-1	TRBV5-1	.	ASSFGGGYNEQF
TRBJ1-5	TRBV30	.	AWNAPRQGTWQPQH
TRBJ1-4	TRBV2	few	ASRGQGEKLF
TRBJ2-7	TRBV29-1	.	SVGPKGTYEQY
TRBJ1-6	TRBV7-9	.	AAGGGVSYNSPLH
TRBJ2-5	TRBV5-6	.	ASSQDRRQETQY
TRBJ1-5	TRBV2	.	ASSGDRGKNQPQH
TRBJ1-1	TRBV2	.	ASSTGYTEAF
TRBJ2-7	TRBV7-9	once	ASSYRRGSSGAYEQY
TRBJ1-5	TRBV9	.	ASSVGPQSSASQH
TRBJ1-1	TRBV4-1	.	ASSQARGMNTEAF
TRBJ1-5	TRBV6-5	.	ASSYPGGNQPQH
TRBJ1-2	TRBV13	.	ASSLGTGTEYGYT
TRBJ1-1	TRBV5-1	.	ASSLEGGRNTEAF
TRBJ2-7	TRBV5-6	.	ASSSRVGEQY
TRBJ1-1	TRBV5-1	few	ASSLTDMNTEAF
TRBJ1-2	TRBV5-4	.	ASSALLTASYGYT
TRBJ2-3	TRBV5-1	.	ASSLAPGSTDTQY
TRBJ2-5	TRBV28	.	ASSPLAGADIYQETQY
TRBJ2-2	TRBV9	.	ASSGPGQRNPGELF
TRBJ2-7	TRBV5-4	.	ASSLPQAGGLREQY